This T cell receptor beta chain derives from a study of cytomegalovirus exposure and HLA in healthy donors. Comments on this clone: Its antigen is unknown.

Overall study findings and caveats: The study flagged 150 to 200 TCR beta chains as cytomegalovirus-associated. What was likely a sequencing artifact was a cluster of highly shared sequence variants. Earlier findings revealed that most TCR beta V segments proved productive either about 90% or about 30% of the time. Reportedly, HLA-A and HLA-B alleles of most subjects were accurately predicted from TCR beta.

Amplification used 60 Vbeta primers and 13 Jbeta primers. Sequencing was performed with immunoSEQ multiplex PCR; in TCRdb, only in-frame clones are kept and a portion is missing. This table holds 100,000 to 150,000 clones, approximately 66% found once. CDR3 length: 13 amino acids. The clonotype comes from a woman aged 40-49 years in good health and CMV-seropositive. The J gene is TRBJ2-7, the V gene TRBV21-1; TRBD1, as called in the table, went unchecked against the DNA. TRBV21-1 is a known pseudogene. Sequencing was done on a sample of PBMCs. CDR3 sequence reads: CASSMGRTYEQYF. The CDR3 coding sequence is TGTGCCAGCAGCATGGGCAGGACCTACGAGCAGTACTTC.